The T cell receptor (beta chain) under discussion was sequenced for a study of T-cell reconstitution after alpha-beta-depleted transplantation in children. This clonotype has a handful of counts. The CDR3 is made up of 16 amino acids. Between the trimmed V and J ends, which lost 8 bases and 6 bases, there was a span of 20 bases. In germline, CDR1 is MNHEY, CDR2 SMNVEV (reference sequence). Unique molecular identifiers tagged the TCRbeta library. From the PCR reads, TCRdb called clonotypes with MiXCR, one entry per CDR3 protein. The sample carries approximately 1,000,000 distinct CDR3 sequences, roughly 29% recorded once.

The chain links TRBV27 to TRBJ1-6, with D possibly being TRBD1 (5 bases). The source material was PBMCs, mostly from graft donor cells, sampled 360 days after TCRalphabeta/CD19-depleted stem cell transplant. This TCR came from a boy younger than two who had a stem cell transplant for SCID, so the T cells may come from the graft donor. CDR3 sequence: CASLLSWGTGNSPLHF. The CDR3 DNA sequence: TGTGCCAGCTTGCTCTCTTGGGGGACGGGTAATTCACCCCTCCACTTT.